These 15 T cell receptor beta chains share one sample of origin, sequenced in a study of shared clonotypes between healthy human individuals. Cells designated naive CD8 were CD45RO-negative and were positively selected for CCR7, with terminally differentiated effector memory CD45RA+ cells excluded. Profiling relied on immunoSEQ multiplex PCR, and the TCRdb table lists in-frame clones only, not all of them. Here the sample spans about 1.9 million clones, just under 95% being singletons. The sample was naive CD8+ T cells from PBMCs. Receptor source: a man between 18 and 35 years old in good health. Some clones in this sample may be carry-over from other donors' samples.

This chain joins TRBV5-1 and TRBJ1-2, with D uncertain. Looked up from germline, CDR1 is SGHRS and CDR2 is YFSETQ. V lost 3 bases, J lost 8 bases, and 23 bases lay in between. The CDR3 spans 16 residues. The CDR3 is CASSSGTNRESGGYTF. DNA for the CDR3: TGCGCCAGCAGCTCAGGAACAAACAGAGAATCGGGAGGCTACACCTTC.

The rearrangement uses TRBV7-9 and TRBJ2-5; 9 bases match TRBD1. CDR1 SEHNR and CDR2 FQNEAQ come from the germline V gene (reference sequence). V gave up 5 bases and J gave up 5 bases; unmatched junction bases: 9. The CDR3 extends over 15 amino acids. CDR3: CASSKRTGERETQYF. Here the CDR3 DNA reads TGTGCCAGCAGCAAGAGGACAGGGGAGAGGGAGACCCAGTACTTC.

The rearrangement links TRBV29-1 to TRBJ2-1, with TRBD1 as a possible D gene (5 bases). Germline V gene sequence: CDR1 SQVTM, CDR2 ANQGSEA. CDR3 length: 14 residues. Trimming stripped 8 bases from V and 10 bases from J, with 24 bases between. CDR3 in amino acids: CSSLPGNQLGEQFF. CDR3 in DNA: TGCAGCTCTCTCCCAGGGAATCAATTGGGGGAGCAGTTCTTC.

The chain employs TRBV5-1 and TRBJ1-5, with D unclear. V lost 1 base and J lost 7, with 12 bases in between. The CDR3 spans 14 residues. Germline-derived CDR1 and CDR2 are SGHRS and YFSETQ. The CDR3, as DNA: TGCGCCAGCAGCTTGACGATACGGGAACAGCCCCAGCATTTT. Protein sequence: CASSLTIREQPQHF.

This chain uses TRBV11-2 with TRBJ2-2; D gene uncertain. V gave up 5 bases and J gave up 7 bases, with 11 bases separating them. CDR3 length: 13 amino acids. Germline CDR1 reads SGHAT; CDR2 reads FQNNGV. The CDR3: CASSLYKLGELFF. The CDR3 region has the DNA TGTGCCAGCAGCCTCTATAAGCTCGGGGAGCTGTTTTTT.

CDR3 coding DNA: TGCGCCAGCAGCTTTAACCGGGACAGGGACTATGGCTACACCTTC. Translation gives CASSFNRDRDYGYTF. This chain joins TRBV5-1 and TRBJ1-2; 9 bases align to TRBD1. Germline V lookup: CDR1 SGHRS, CDR2 YFSETQ. V was clipped by 2 bases and J by 3 bases; unmatched bases: 5. This CDR3 is built from 15 residues.

The V and J genes are TRBV28 and TRBJ1-5; D possibly corresponds to TRBD1 (6 bases). This CDR3 has 16 residues. Germline CDR1 reads MDHEN; CDR2 reads SYDVKM. V was shortened by 1 base and J by 1 base, with 11 bases between the two germline ends. In DNA form, the CDR3 reads TGTGCCAGCAGTTTATTACAGGGAGGGAGCAATCAGCCCCAGCATTTT. This gives the protein CASSLLQGGSNQPQHF.

The chain links TRBV4-2 to TRBJ2-3; D may be TRBD2 (6 bases). V was pared by 2 bases and J by 4 bases, with 13 bases between. CDR1 is LGHNA and CDR2 is YNFKEQ in the germline V gene. This CDR3 contains 15 residues. CDR3: CASSQWPGVADTQYF. The CDR3 DNA is TGTGCCAGCAGCCAATGGCCGGGAGTGGCAGATACGCAGTATTTT.

J is TRBJ2-7 and V is TRBV4-1; D is ambiguous. Trimming pared 4 bases from V and 2 bases from J, leaving 12 bases between. CDR1 and CDR2 from the germline V gene are MGHRA and YSYEKL. CDR3 length: 14 residues. CDR3 DNA: TGCGCCAGCAGCCCACGGATCGGTACCTACGAGCAGTACTTC. Protein product: CASSPRIGTYEQYF.

This clone was counted once. V and J are TRBV19 and TRBJ1-2, with a weak D call TRBD1 (6 bases). This CDR3 contains 15 residues. Deletions cut 7 bases from V and 2 bases from J, with 17 bases between. Germline values: CDR1 LNHDA, CDR2 SQIVND (reference sequence). The CDR3 DNA reads TGTGCCAGTACCACCCCCGACAGGATAAACTATGGCTACACCTTC. Its protein product is CASTTPDRINYGYTF.

This rearrangement joins TRBV7-3 to TRBJ2-5, with D possibly called TRBD1 or TRBD2 (5 bases each). Germline V gene data show CDR1 as SGHTA and CDR2 as FQGTGA. This CDR3 has 16 amino acids. Trimming cost V 1 base and J 4 bases, with 16 bases left between them. The chain's CDR3 is CASSLMSGRGPETQYF. Here the CDR3 DNA reads TGTGCCAGCAGCTTAATGTCGGGAAGGGGCCCAGAGACCCAGTACTTC.

V gene TRBV9 combines with J gene TRBJ1-1; D is uncertain. V shed 0 bases and J shed 4 bases, with 10 bases lying between them. This CDR3 is built from 14 residues. In germline, CDR1 is SGDLS, CDR2 YYNGEE. The CDR3 nucleotides read TGTGCCAGCAGCGTAGTGACCCTCGGCACTGAAGCTTTCTTT. It yields the protein CASSVVTLGTEAFF.

The rearrangement joins TRBV7-3 to TRBJ1-1; D gene uncertain. The CDR3 runs to 13 residues. V was clipped by 5 bases and J by 3 bases, with 10 bases between them. Germline CDR1 reads SGHTA; CDR2 reads FQGTGA. The CDR3 nucleotides are TGTGCCAGCAGCCCCTCGTCGGACACTGAAGCTTTCTTT. Translated: CASSPSSDTEAFF.

The chain couples TRBV7-9 to TRBJ2-3; D may be TRBD1 or TRBD2 (5 bases each). The CDR3 is made up of 14 amino acids. The ends were cut back, 4 bases at V and 2 bases at J, with 10 bases in the middle. CDR1 is SEHNR, CDR2 FQNEAQ, per germline (reference sequence). The CDR3 loop is CASSYEGHTDTQYF. Here the CDR3 DNA reads TGTGCCAGCAGCTACGAGGGGCACACAGATACGCAGTATTTT.

This rearrangement joins TRBV6-5 to TRBJ2-2; D is ambiguous. V was cut by 7 bases and J by 3 bases, with 9 bases left in between. Looked up from germline, CDR1 is MNHEY and CDR2 is SVGAGI. This CDR3 is built from 13 residues. CDR3 residues: CASTLAYTGELFF. The DNA of the CDR3 is TGTGCCAGCACCCTGGCCTACACCGGGGAGCTGTTTTTT.